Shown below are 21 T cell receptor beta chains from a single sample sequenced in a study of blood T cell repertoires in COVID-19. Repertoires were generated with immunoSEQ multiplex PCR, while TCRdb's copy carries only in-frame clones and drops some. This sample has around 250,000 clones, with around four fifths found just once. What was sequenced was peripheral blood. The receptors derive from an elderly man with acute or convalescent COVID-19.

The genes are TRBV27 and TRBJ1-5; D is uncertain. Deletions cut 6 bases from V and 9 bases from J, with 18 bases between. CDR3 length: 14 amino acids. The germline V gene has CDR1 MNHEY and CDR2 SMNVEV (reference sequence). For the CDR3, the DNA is TGTGCCAGCAGGCTCGAAATGTCGGCGGGGCCCCAGCATTTT. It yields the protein CASRLEMSAGPQHF.

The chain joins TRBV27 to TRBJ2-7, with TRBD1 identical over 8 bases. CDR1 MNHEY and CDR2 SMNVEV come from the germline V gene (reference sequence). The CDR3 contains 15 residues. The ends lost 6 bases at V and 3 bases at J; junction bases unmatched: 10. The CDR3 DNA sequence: TGTGCCAGCAGACAAGCCGGGACAGGCATCTACGAGCAGTACTTC. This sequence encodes CASRQAGTGIYEQYF.

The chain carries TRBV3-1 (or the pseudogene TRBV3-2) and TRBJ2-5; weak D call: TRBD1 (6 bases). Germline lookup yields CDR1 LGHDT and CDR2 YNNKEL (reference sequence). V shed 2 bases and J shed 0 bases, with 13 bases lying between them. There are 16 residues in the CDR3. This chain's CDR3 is CASSQYYRQDQETQYF. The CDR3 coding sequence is TGTGCCAGCAGCCAATATTACCGACAGGACCAAGAGACCCAGTACTTC.

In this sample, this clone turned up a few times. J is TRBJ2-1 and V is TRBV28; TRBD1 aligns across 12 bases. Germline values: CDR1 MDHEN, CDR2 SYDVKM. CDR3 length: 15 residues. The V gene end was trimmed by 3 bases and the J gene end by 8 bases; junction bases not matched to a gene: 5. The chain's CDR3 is CASSLGDRGRDEQFF. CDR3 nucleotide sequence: TGTGCCAGCAGTTTGGGGGACAGGGGGCGGGATGAGCAGTTCTTC.

CDR3 in amino acids: CASSFTGLTNTGELFF. The CDR3 coding sequence is TGTGCCAGCAGTTTTACAGGGCTCACGAACACCGGGGAGCTGTTTTTT. This sequence joins TRBV28 and TRBJ2-2; possible D gene TRBD1, 6 bases. The CDR3 consists of 16 residues. Per the germline V gene, CDR1 is MDHEN and CDR2 is SYDVKM. Trimming took 3 bases from V and 0 from J, leaving 11 bases between them.

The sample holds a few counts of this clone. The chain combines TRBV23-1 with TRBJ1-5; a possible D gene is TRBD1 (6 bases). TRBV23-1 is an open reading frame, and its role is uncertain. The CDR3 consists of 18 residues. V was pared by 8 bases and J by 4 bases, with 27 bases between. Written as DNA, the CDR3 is TGCGCCAGCTACCCCGGCCAGGGGCACCAGGACTTGAATCAGCCCCAGCATTTT. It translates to CASYPGQGHQDLNQPQHF.

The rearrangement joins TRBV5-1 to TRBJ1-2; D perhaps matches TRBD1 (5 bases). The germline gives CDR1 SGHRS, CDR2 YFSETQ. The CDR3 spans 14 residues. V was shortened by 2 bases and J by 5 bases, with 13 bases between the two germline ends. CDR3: CASSFGDSTYGYTF. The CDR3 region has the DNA TGCGCCAGCAGCTTCGGAGACAGTACTTATGGCTACACCTTC.

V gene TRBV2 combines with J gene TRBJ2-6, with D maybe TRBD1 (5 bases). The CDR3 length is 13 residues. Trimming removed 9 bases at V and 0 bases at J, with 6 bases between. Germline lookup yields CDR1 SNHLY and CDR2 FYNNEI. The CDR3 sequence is CARQGSGANVLTF. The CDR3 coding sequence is TGTGCCAGGCAGGGCTCTGGGGCCAACGTCCTGACTTTC.

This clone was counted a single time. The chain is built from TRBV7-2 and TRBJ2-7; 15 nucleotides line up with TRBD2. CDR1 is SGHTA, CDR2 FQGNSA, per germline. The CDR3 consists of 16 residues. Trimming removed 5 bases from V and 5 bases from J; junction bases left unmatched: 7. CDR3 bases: TGTGCCAGCAGCCTAGGACTAGCGGGGGGGCCCCACGAGCAGTACTTC. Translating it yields CASSLGLAGGPHEQYF.

In DNA, the CDR3 is TGTGCCAGCAGTGACGACAGGGGCTATGGCTACACCTTC. Protein: CASSDDRGYGYTF. The V gene is TRBV27, the J gene TRBJ1-2; TRBD1 matches at 8 bases. V lost 5 bases, J lost 4 bases, and 3 bases stayed unmatched. CDR3 size: 13 residues. Germline CDR1 and CDR2: MNHEY and SMNVEV (reference sequence).

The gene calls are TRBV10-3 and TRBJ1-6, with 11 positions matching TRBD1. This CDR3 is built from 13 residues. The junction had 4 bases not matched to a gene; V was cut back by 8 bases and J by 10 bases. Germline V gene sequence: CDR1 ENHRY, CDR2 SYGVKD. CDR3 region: CAIGQGAVSPLHF. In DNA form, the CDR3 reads TGTGCCATCGGACAGGGGGCAGTCTCACCCCTCCACTTT.

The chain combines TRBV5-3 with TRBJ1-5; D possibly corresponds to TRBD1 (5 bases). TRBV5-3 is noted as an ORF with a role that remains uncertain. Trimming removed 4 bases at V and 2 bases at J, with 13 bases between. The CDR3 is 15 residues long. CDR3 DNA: TGTGCCAGAAGCCACCTCAGGGTTGGCAATCAGCCCCAGCATTTT. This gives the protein CARSHLRVGNQPQHF.

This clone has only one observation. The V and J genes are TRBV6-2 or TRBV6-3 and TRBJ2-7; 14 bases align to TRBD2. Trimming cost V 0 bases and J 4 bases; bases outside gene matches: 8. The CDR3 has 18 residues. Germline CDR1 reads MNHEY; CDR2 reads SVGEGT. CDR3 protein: CASSYSSRTSGRRYEQYF. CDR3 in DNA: TGTGCCAGCAGTTACTCCTCTAGGACTAGCGGGAGGAGATACGAGCAGTACTTC.

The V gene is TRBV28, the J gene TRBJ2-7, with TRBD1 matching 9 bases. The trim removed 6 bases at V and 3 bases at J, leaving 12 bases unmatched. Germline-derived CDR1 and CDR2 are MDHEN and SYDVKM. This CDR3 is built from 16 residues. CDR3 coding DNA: TGTGCCAGCAGCTACTCACCGGGACAGGGCGGCTACGAGCAGTACTTC. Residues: CASSYSPGQGGYEQYF.

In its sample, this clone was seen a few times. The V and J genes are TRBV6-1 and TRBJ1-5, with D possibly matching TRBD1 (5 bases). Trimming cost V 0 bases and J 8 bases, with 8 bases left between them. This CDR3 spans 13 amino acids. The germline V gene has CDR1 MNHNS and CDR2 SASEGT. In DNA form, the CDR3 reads TGTGCCAGCAGTGAAGCGCAGGGAAAGCCCCAGCATTTT. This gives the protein CASSEAQGKPQHF.

CDR3 in DNA: TGTGCCAGCAGCTTGGAACTAGCGGGGGGGTACAATGAGCAGTTCTTC. It specifies CASSLELAGGYNEQFF. The chain uses TRBV5-5 and TRBJ2-1, with 13 bases that match TRBD2. Germline V lookup: CDR1 SGHKS, CDR2 YYEKEE (reference sequence). The CDR3 sequence is 16 residues long. Losses at the gene ends were 0 bases for V and 4 bases for J; bases not matched to a gene: 1.

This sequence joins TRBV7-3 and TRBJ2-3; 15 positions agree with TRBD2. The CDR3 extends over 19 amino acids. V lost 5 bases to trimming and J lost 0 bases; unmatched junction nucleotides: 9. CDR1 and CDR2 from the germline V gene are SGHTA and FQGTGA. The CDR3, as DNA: TGTGCCAGCAGCCGACTCGGGACTAGCGGGAGGTACAGCACAGATACGCAGTATTTT. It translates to CASSRLGTSGRYSTDTQYF.

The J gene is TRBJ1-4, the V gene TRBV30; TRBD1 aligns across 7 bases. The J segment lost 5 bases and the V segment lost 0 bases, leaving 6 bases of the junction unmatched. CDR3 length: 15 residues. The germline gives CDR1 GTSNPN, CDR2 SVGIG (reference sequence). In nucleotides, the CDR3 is TGTGCCTGGAGTGTATGGGACAGACTAAATGAAAAACTGTTTTTT. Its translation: CAWSVWDRLNEKLFF. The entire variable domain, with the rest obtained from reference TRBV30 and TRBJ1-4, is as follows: SQTIHQWPATLVQPVGSPLSLECTVEGTSNPNLYWYRQAAGRGLQLLFYSVGIGQISSEVPQNLSASRPQDRQFILSSKKLLLSDSGFYLCAWSVWDRLNEKLFFGSGTQLSVL.

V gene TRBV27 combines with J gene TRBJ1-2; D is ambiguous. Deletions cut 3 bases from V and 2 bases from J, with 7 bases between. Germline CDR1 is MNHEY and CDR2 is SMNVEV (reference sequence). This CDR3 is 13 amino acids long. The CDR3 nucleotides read TGTGCCAGCAGTTTGAGCGGGAACTATGGCTACACCTTC. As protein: CASSLSGNYGYTF.

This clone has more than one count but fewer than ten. This chain's CDR3 is CASTPAGNGRETQYF. The CDR3 nucleotides read TGTGCCAGCACCCCGGCGGGGAACGGCAGAGAGACCCAGTACTTC. This sequence joins TRBV6-6 and TRBJ2-5; D possibly corresponds to TRBD2 (6 bases). Germline values: CDR1 MNHNY, CDR2 SVGAGI (reference sequence). Deletions cut 7 bases from V and 4 bases from J, with 19 bases between. The CDR3 extends over 15 amino acids.

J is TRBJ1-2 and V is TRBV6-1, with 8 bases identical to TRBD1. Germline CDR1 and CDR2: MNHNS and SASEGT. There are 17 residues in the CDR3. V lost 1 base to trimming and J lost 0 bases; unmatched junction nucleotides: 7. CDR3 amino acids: CASSEGGTGNTNYGYTF. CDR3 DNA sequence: TGTGCCAGCAGTGAAGGTGGGACAGGCAATACTAACTATGGCTACACCTTC.